These T cell receptor beta chains were read from a single sample in a study of T cell responses to AZD1222 COVID-19 vaccine. Data came from immunoSEQ multiplex PCR; TCRdb stores just in-frame clones and leaves some out. The sample lists 120,000 or so clones; more than 80% were seen once. This sample comprised peripheral blood, obtained on day 0 of AZD1222 vaccination. The receptors here all came from an adult in good health. CDR3s leave out the opening cysteine and the closing phenylalanine or tryptophan.

CDR3: ASSPLDQKNQPQH
V: TRBV18
J: TRBJ1-5

CDR3: ASRIGMAGDTEAF
V: TRBV11-3
J: TRBJ1-1

CDR3: ASSATNEKLF
V: TRBV28
J: TRBJ1-4

CDR3: ASSPLTGSRGYT
V: TRBV5-4
J: TRBJ1-2

CDR3: ASSEVFTVRLGLPAAYEQY
V: TRBV2
J: TRBJ2-7

CDR3: ASSQGSQPQH
V: TRBV11-2
J: TRBJ1-5

CDR3: ASSQDTSGRVPFSYEQY
V: TRBV4-3
J: TRBJ2-7

CDR3: AWSGTGDLYGYT
V: TRBV30
J: TRBJ1-2

CDR3: ATSDLGGDQPQH
V: TRBV24-1
J: TRBJ1-5

CDR3: ASRDGGPWELF
V: TRBV12-3/TRBV12-4
J: TRBJ2-2

CDR3: ASSDDRGPPH
V: TRBV7-9
J: TRBJ1-5

CDR3: AWSRLRGTSRSYNEQF
V: TRBV30
J: TRBJ2-1

CDR3: ATSSISGGERGFEQF
V: TRBV15
J: TRBJ2-1

CDR3: ASAGREGYGYT
V: TRBV27
J: TRBJ1-2

CDR3: ASLRGGSQPQH
V: TRBV28
J: TRBJ1-5

CDR3: ASLGRDGVWNQPQH
V: TRBV19
J: TRBJ1-5

CDR3: ASSRTRFTDTQY
V: TRBV21-1
J: TRBJ2-3

CDR3: ASSLTSGRELF
V: TRBV28
J: TRBJ2-2

CDR3: ASSLEGTEAF
V: TRBV13
J: TRBJ1-1

CDR3: ASSQTRDQPQH
V: TRBV3-1/TRBV3-2
J: TRBJ1-5

CDR3: ASNLMGDSETQY
V: TRBV25-1
J: TRBJ2-5

CDR3: ASSPTTEAF
V: TRBV9
J: TRBJ1-1

CDR3: ATSARGVTREYEQY
V: TRBV15
J: TRBJ2-7

CDR3: ASSKRTDTILTGNTIY
V: TRBV21-1
J: TRBJ1-3

CDR3: ASSVLAVSYNEQF
V: TRBV2
J: TRBJ2-1

CDR3: ASSRREPSGNTIY
V: TRBV6-5
J: TRBJ1-3

CDR3: ASGILQATEAF
V: TRBV12-3/TRBV12-4
J: TRBJ1-1

CDR3: ASLRGGNTGELF
V: TRBV2
J: TRBJ2-2

CDR3: ASSLGLAENTDTQY
V: TRBV11-3
J: TRBJ2-3

CDR3: ASRALFDSGAYEQY
V: TRBV2
J: TRBJ2-7

CDR3: ASSPPSSGGTDTQY
V: TRBV18
J: TRBJ2-3

CDR3: ASRTTGEYGYT
V: TRBV6-5
J: TRBJ1-2

CDR3: ASSLGYTGVGYT
V: TRBV5-5
J: TRBJ1-2

CDR3: ASSRRTGGHTSTNEKLF
V: TRBV21-1
J: TRBJ1-4

CDR3: ASRGDSLSGYT
V: TRBV2
J: TRBJ1-2

CDR3: ASSLGQGAYEQY
V: TRBV6-5
J: TRBJ2-7

CDR3: ASSLATGFQY
V: TRBV7-9
J: TRBJ2-4

CDR3: ASNQGSMNTEAF
V: TRBV5-4
J: TRBJ1-1

CDR3: ATAAGVGNTIY
V: TRBV6-5
J: TRBJ1-3